The rows below give T cell receptor beta chains drawn from one sample of a study of control samples from healthy donors and cancer patients. Repertoires were generated with immunoSEQ multiplex PCR, while TCRdb's copy carries only in-frame clones and drops some. The data contain 130,000 to 150,000 clones, more than 85% of them seen just once; the ten biggest clones take up approximately 2.9%. The sample was blood. Receptors originate from a man aged 30-40 years in good health. Both conserved end residues are part of each CDR3. Each record gives: clone size, J gene, V gene, D gene, CDR3 protein, CDR3 DNA. A D gene is named only where the DNA matches it firmly. Only part of the rows carry a size: once, few, many, or a class if the clone is expanded.

clone_size: .
j_call: TRBJ2-2
v_call: TRBV5-5
d_call: TRBD2
cdr3_aa: CASSRSGGTNTGELFF
cdr3_nt: TGTGCCAGCAGCCGATCGGGGGGAACAAACACCGGGGAGCTGTTTTTT

clone_size: .
j_call: TRBJ2-7
v_call: TRBV27
d_call: TRBD2
cdr3_aa: CASSLAGAPSYEQYF
cdr3_nt: TGTGCCAGCAGTTTAGCGGGAGCTCCCTCCTACGAGCAGTACTTC

clone_size: once
j_call: TRBJ1-1
v_call: TRBV30
d_call: .
cdr3_aa: CAWSVFQGNTEAFF
cdr3_nt: TGTGCCTGGAGTGTGTTTCAGGGAAACACTGAAGCTTTCTTT

clone_size: once
j_call: TRBJ2-7
v_call: TRBV28
d_call: TRBD1
cdr3_aa: CASRGQGHSYEQYF
cdr3_nt: TGTGCCAGCAGGGGACAGGGGCACTCCTACGAGCAGTACTTC

clone_size: .
j_call: TRBJ1-2
v_call: TRBV3-1/TRBV3-2
d_call: TRBD1
cdr3_aa: CASSLTWTGEGGYTF
cdr3_nt: TGTGCCAGCAGTTTGACTTGGACAGGGGAAGGCGGCTACACCTTC

clone_size: .
j_call: TRBJ2-1
v_call: TRBV4-2
d_call: .
cdr3_aa: CASSQGGITGAYNEQFF
cdr3_nt: TGTGCCAGCAGCCAAGGGGGGATTACTGGGGCCTACAATGAGCAGTTCTTC

clone_size: .
j_call: TRBJ2-2
v_call: TRBV7-2
d_call: .
cdr3_aa: CASSSESLGLGNTGELFF
cdr3_nt: TGTGCCAGCAGCTCGGAAAGTTTGGGGCTCGGGAACACCGGGGAGCTGTTTTTT

clone_size: .
j_call: TRBJ2-5
v_call: TRBV7-9
d_call: TRBD2
cdr3_aa: CASSFGGGAEETQYF
cdr3_nt: TGTGCCAGCAGCTTTGGCGGGGGGGCCGAAGAGACCCAGTACTTC

clone_size: .
j_call: TRBJ1-1
v_call: TRBV7-8
d_call: .
cdr3_aa: CASSLSARNTEAFF
cdr3_nt: TGTGCCAGCAGCCTTTCGGCCCGGAACACTGAAGCTTTCTTT

clone_size: .
j_call: TRBJ2-1
v_call: TRBV11-3
d_call: .
cdr3_aa: CASSLGFAGIRSYNEQFF
cdr3_nt: TGTGCCAGCAGCTTAGGATTCGCGGGGATACGCTCCTACAATGAGCAGTTCTTC

clone_size: .
j_call: TRBJ1-1
v_call: TRBV6-5
d_call: .
cdr3_aa: CASLGPERTEAFF
cdr3_nt: TGTGCCAGCTTAGGACCCGAAAGGACTGAAGCTTTCTTT

clone_size: .
j_call: TRBJ1-2
v_call: TRBV11-1
d_call: .
cdr3_aa: CASSLDLGDGYTF
cdr3_nt: TGTGCCAGCAGCTTAGACCTGGGGGATGGCTACACCTTC

clone_size: .
j_call: TRBJ1-2
v_call: TRBV10-3
d_call: .
cdr3_aa: CAISESGQVTYGYTF
cdr3_nt: TGTGCCATCAGTGAGTCTGGGCAGGTTACCTATGGCTACACCTTC

clone_size: .
j_call: TRBJ1-5
v_call: TRBV19
d_call: TRBD1
cdr3_aa: CASRPGKDRGRRGNQPQHF
cdr3_nt: TGTGCCAGTAGGCCTGGGAAGGACAGGGGGCGCAGGGGCAATCAGCCCCAGCATTTT

clone_size: .
j_call: TRBJ1-5
v_call: TRBV23-1
d_call: .
cdr3_aa: CASSHTGAYSNQPQHF
cdr3_nt: TGCGCCAGCAGTCATACCGGGGCCTATAGCAATCAGCCCCAGCATTTT

clone_size: .
j_call: TRBJ2-3
v_call: TRBV7-9
d_call: TRBD2
cdr3_aa: CASGTSGGYTDTQYF
cdr3_nt: TGTGCCAGCGGGACTAGCGGGGGATACACAGATACGCAGTATTTT

clone_size: once
j_call: TRBJ1-1
v_call: TRBV29-1
d_call: .
cdr3_aa: CSVETDNTEAFF
cdr3_nt: TGCAGCGTTGAAACGGACAACACTGAAGCTTTCTTT

clone_size: .
j_call: TRBJ1-5
v_call: TRBV6-1
d_call: .
cdr3_aa: CASSEWGLDQPQHF
cdr3_nt: TGTGCCAGCAGTGAATGGGGACTTGATCAGCCCCAGCATTTT

clone_size: .
j_call: TRBJ1-2
v_call: TRBV29-1
d_call: TRBD1
cdr3_aa: CSVEDWTGGNGYTF
cdr3_nt: TGCAGCGTTGAAGATTGGACAGGGGGCAATGGCTACACCTTC

clone_size: .
j_call: TRBJ2-3
v_call: TRBV9
d_call: TRBD2
cdr3_aa: CASSVWGGGPPDTQYF
cdr3_nt: TGTGCCAGCAGCGTATGGGGCGGGGGGCCACCCGATACGCAGTATTTT

clone_size: .
j_call: TRBJ2-2
v_call: TRBV2
d_call: TRBD2
cdr3_aa: CASRGLAGLLF
cdr3_nt: TGTGCCAGCAGAGGACTAGCGGGGCTCCTTTTT

clone_size: .
j_call: TRBJ1-6
v_call: TRBV18
d_call: TRBD1
cdr3_aa: CASSQDQGDSPLHF
cdr3_nt: TGTGCCAGCTCACAGGATCAGGGGGATTCACCCCTCCACTTT

clone_size: .
j_call: TRBJ1-4
v_call: TRBV7-6
d_call: TRBD1
cdr3_aa: CASSLGAGGIEKLFF
cdr3_nt: TGTGCCAGCAGCCTAGGGGCAGGGGGCATCGAAAAACTGTTTTTT

clone_size: .
j_call: TRBJ1-3
v_call: TRBV28
d_call: .
cdr3_aa: CASRDPGRSGNTIYF
cdr3_nt: TGTGCCAGCAGGGACCCCGGGAGGTCTGGAAACACCATATATTTT

clone_size: .
j_call: TRBJ2-1
v_call: TRBV9
d_call: TRBD2
cdr3_aa: CASSVGRGGHNEQFF
cdr3_nt: TGTGCCAGCAGCGTAGGTCGGGGGGGACACAATGAGCAGTTCTTC

clone_size: .
j_call: TRBJ1-3
v_call: TRBV9
d_call: .
cdr3_aa: CASSDQARGPLSGNTIYF
cdr3_nt: TGTGCCAGCAGCGATCAGGCCCGTGGACCGCTCTCTGGAAACACCATATATTTT

clone_size: .
j_call: TRBJ2-2
v_call: TRBV25-1
d_call: TRBD2
cdr3_aa: CASSDRTSGGASGELFF
cdr3_nt: TGTGCCAGCAGTGACCGTACTAGCGGGGGGGCGTCCGGGGAGCTGTTTTTT

clone_size: .
j_call: TRBJ1-6
v_call: TRBV6-5
d_call: .
cdr3_aa: CASSPTRRGAPLHF
cdr3_nt: TGTGCCAGCAGTCCGACCCGGAGAGGGGCACCCCTCCACTTT

clone_size: .
j_call: TRBJ2-2
v_call: TRBV30
d_call: .
cdr3_aa: CAWSSGNTGELFF
cdr3_nt: TGTGCCTGGAGTTCAGGGAACACCGGGGAGCTGTTTTTT

clone_size: .
j_call: TRBJ1-4
v_call: TRBV9
d_call: TRBD1
cdr3_aa: CASSGLGQGREKLFF
cdr3_nt: TGTGCCAGCAGCGGGTTGGGACAGGGTCGGGAAAAACTGTTTTTT

clone_size: once
j_call: TRBJ1-1
v_call: TRBV30
d_call: .
cdr3_aa: CAWSENMNTEAFF
cdr3_nt: TGTGCCTGGAGTGAAAACATGAACACTGAAGCTTTCTTT

clone_size: .
j_call: TRBJ1-4
v_call: TRBV28
d_call: .
cdr3_aa: CASSGKGRDSPGKLFF
cdr3_nt: TGTGCCAGCAGTGGGAAGGGCAGGGACTCGCCGGGAAAACTGTTTTTT

clone_size: .
j_call: TRBJ2-1
v_call: TRBV27
d_call: TRBD2
cdr3_aa: CASRTTSGGQYNEQFF
cdr3_nt: TGTGCCAGCAGAACGACTAGCGGGGGCCAATACAATGAGCAGTTCTTC

clone_size: .
j_call: TRBJ1-5
v_call: TRBV19
d_call: TRBD1
cdr3_aa: CASSMGRQGLGQPQHF
cdr3_nt: TGTGCCAGTAGTATGGGCCGACAGGGGCTGGGTCAGCCCCAGCATTTT

clone_size: .
j_call: TRBJ1-5
v_call: TRBV12-3/TRBV12-4
d_call: .
cdr3_aa: CASSTGISQPQHF
cdr3_nt: TGTGCCAGCAGTACAGGGATTTCTCAGCCCCAGCATTTT

clone_size: .
j_call: TRBJ2-7
v_call: TRBV27
d_call: TRBD1
cdr3_aa: CASSRPGTGLHEQYF
cdr3_nt: TGTGCCAGCAGTCGACCTGGGACAGGTTTACACGAGCAGTACTTC

clone_size: .
j_call: TRBJ1-4
v_call: TRBV28
d_call: TRBD1
cdr3_aa: CASSAPGQGAEKLFF
cdr3_nt: TGTGCCAGCAGTGCTCCGGGACAGGGGGCTGAAAAACTGTTTTTT

clone_size: .
j_call: TRBJ2-7
v_call: TRBV5-4
d_call: .
cdr3_aa: CASSRDLGGEQYF
cdr3_nt: TGTGCCAGCAGCCGAGACCTTGGGGGCGAGCAGTACTTC

clone_size: few
j_call: TRBJ1-6
v_call: TRBV9
d_call: .
cdr3_aa: CASSWSGNNSPLHF
cdr3_nt: TGTGCCAGCAGCTGGTCAGGGAATAATTCACCCCTCCACTTT

clone_size: .
j_call: TRBJ2-2
v_call: TRBV11-3
d_call: .
cdr3_aa: CASSLFTNTGELFF
cdr3_nt: TGTGCCAGCAGCTTATTTACGAACACCGGGGAGCTGTTTTTT

clone_size: .
j_call: TRBJ1-2
v_call: TRBV7-8
d_call: .
cdr3_aa: CASSLAPQGVNYGYTF
cdr3_nt: TGTGCCAGCAGCTTAGCGCCCCAAGGGGTTAACTATGGCTACACCTTC

clone_size: .
j_call: TRBJ2-7
v_call: TRBV6-5
d_call: .
cdr3_aa: CATEHIYEQYF
cdr3_nt: TGTGCCACAGAGCACATTTACGAGCAGTACTTC

clone_size: .
j_call: TRBJ1-1
v_call: TRBV6-5
d_call: .
cdr3_aa: CASSDSWGMNTEAFF
cdr3_nt: TGTGCCAGCAGTGACTCATGGGGCATGAACACTGAAGCTTTCTTT

clone_size: .
j_call: TRBJ1-2
v_call: TRBV18
d_call: .
cdr3_aa: CASSSLGQSSVWGNGYTF
cdr3_nt: TGTGCCAGCTCCTCCCTAGGACAGAGTTCCGTTTGGGGAAATGGCTACACCTTC

clone_size: .
j_call: TRBJ2-1
v_call: TRBV6-5
d_call: .
cdr3_aa: CASSYSSESFNEQFF
cdr3_nt: TGTGCCAGCAGTTACTCGTCGGAATCTTTCAATGAGCAGTTCTTC

clone_size: .
j_call: TRBJ2-1
v_call: TRBV28
d_call: .
cdr3_aa: CASSPTSGQEQFF
cdr3_nt: TGTGCCAGCAGCCCCACGTCGGGGCAGGAGCAGTTCTTC

clone_size: once
j_call: TRBJ2-7
v_call: TRBV7-8
d_call: TRBD1
cdr3_aa: CASSLGIGGYYEQYF
cdr3_nt: TGTGCCAGCAGCTTAGGTATAGGGGGCTACTACGAGCAGTACTTC

clone_size: .
j_call: TRBJ1-5
v_call: TRBV10-3
d_call: .
cdr3_aa: CAISESYNQPQHF
cdr3_nt: TGTGCCATCAGTGAGTCGTATAACCAGCCCCAGCATTTT

clone_size: .
j_call: TRBJ2-3
v_call: TRBV3-1/TRBV3-2
d_call: .
cdr3_aa: CASSQESSEAQYF
cdr3_nt: TGTGCCAGCAGCCAAGAGTCGTCCGAGGCGCAGTATTTT

clone_size: few
j_call: TRBJ2-1
v_call: TRBV7-8
d_call: TRBD2
cdr3_aa: CASSLAGGVNEQFF
cdr3_nt: TGTGCCAGCAGCCTAGCGGGGGGGGTGAATGAGCAGTTCTTC

clone_size: .
j_call: TRBJ2-1
v_call: TRBV7-9
d_call: TRBD2
cdr3_aa: CASSSSGGPYNEQFF
cdr3_nt: TGTGCCAGCAGCTCTAGCGGGGGTCCCTACAATGAGCAGTTCTTC

clone_size: .
j_call: TRBJ2-7
v_call: TRBV20-1
d_call: TRBD2
cdr3_aa: CSASRGEVEQYF
cdr3_nt: TGCAGTGCTAGTCGGGGGGAAGTCGAGCAGTACTTC

clone_size: .
j_call: TRBJ2-7
v_call: TRBV2
d_call: .
cdr3_aa: CAIREGEAYEQYF
cdr3_nt: TGTGCCATTAGGGAGGGGGAAGCCTATGAGCAGTACTTC

clone_size: .
j_call: TRBJ2-7
v_call: TRBV7-2
d_call: .
cdr3_aa: CASSLYDTDYEQYF
cdr3_nt: TGTGCCAGCAGCTTATACGACACCGACTACGAGCAGTACTTC

clone_size: .
j_call: TRBJ2-1
v_call: TRBV3-1/TRBV3-2
d_call: .
cdr3_aa: CASSQESLQGRNEQFF
cdr3_nt: TGTGCCAGCAGCCAAGAATCCCTTCAGGGGCGGAATGAGCAGTTCTTC

clone_size: .
j_call: TRBJ2-1
v_call: TRBV18
d_call: .
cdr3_aa: CASSPGGAAYNEQFF
cdr3_nt: TGTGCCAGCTCACCGGGGGGGGCAGCCTACAATGAGCAGTTCTTC

clone_size: once
j_call: TRBJ1-1
v_call: TRBV27
d_call: .
cdr3_aa: CASTSGAEAFF
cdr3_nt: TGTGCCAGCACGAGTGGGGCTGAAGCTTTCTTT

clone_size: .
j_call: TRBJ1-5
v_call: TRBV28
d_call: .
cdr3_aa: CASSLVGNNRPQHF
cdr3_nt: TGTGCCAGCAGTTTAGTCGGAAACAATCGGCCCCAGCATTTT

clone_size: .
j_call: TRBJ2-3
v_call: TRBV25-1
d_call: TRBD1
cdr3_aa: CASQDRGPPDTQYF
cdr3_nt: TGTGCCAGCCAGGACAGGGGGCCACCAGATACGCAGTATTTT